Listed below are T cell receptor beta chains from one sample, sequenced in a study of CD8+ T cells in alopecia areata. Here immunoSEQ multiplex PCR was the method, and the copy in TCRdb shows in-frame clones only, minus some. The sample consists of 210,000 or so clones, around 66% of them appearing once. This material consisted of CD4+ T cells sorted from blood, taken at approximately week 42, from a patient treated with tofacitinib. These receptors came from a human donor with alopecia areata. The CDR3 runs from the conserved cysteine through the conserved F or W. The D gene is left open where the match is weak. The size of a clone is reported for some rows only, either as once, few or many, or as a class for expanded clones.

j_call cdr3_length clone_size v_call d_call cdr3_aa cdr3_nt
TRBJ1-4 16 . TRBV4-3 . CASSQASRGINEKLFF TGCGCCAGCAGCCAAGCATCACGGGGAATAAATGAAAAACTGTTTTTT
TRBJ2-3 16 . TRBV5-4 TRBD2 CASSYKAGGPEYTQYF TGTGCCAGCAGCTACAAAGCGGGGGGGCCGGAATATACGCAGTATTTT
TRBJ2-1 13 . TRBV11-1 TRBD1 CASSLDRGNEQFF TGTGCCAGCAGCTTAGACAGGGGAAATGAGCAGTTCTTC
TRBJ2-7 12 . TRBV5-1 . CASREGSYEQYF TGCGCCAGCAGGGAGGGGAGCTACGAGCAGTACTTC
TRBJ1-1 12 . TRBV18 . CASSRGNTEAFF TGTGCCAGCTCACGGGGTAACACTGAAGCTTTCTTT
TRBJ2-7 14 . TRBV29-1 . CSVAPLLGTYEQYF TGCAGCGTTGCCCCCCTGTTGGGGACCTACGAGCAGTACTTC
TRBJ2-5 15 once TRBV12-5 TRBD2 CASGHGTSMSETQYF TGTGCTAGTGGTCACGGGACTAGCATGTCAGAGACCCAGTACTTC
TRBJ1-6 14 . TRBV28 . CASSLGSGGSPLHF TGTGCCAGCAGTTTAGGGTCGGGAGGTTCACCCCTCCACTTT
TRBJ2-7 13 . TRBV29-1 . CSVARSADYEQYF TGCAGCGTTGCCAGGTCGGCTGACTACGAGCAGTACTTC
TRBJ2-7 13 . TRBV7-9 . CASSSGTGSFVYF TGTGCCAGCAGCTCAGGGACGGGGAGTTTTGTGTACTTC
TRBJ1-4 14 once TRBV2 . CASSGWQSNEKLFF TGTGCCAGCAGTGGGTGGCAGTCTAATGAAAAACTGTTTTTT
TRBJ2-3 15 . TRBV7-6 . CASSRGGKGTDTQYF TGTGCCAGCAGTAGGGGGGGCAAAGGCACAGATACGCAGTATTTT
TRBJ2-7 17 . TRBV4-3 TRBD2 CASSQDVAGGRVYEQYF TGCGCCAGCAGCCAAGATGTCGCGGGGGGGAGAGTCTACGAGCAGTACTTC
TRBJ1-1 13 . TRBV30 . CAWTLASGTEAFF TGTGCCTGGACTCTTGCCTCGGGAACTGAAGCTTTCTTT
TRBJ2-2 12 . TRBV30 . CAWIGVTGELFF TGTGCCTGGATAGGGGTCACCGGGGAGCTGTTTTTT
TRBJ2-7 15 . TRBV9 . CASSVRKVSSYEQYF TGTGCCAGCAGCGTACGAAAAGTCAGCTCCTACGAGCAGTACTTC
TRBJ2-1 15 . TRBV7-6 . CASSKGAEPYNEQFF TGTGCCAGCAGCAAGGGAGCAGAGCCCTACAATGAGCAGTTCTTC
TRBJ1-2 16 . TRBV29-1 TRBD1 CSVEDPGQGRLHGYTF TGCAGCGTTGAAGATCCGGGACAGGGGAGATTACATGGCTACACCTTC
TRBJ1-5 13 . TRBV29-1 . CSVEDRQGGPQHF TGCAGCGTTGAAGATCGGCAGGGCGGGCCCCAGCATTTT
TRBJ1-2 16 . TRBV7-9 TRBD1 CASSTQLTGLGYGYTF TGTGCCAGCAGCACCCAACTGACAGGGTTGGGCTATGGCTACACCTTC
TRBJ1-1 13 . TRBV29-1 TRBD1 CSVTAGGVTEAFF TGCAGCGTTACGGCAGGGGGCGTCACTGAAGCTTTCTTT
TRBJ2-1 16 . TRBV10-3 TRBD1 CAISESRGQGRDEQFF TGTGCCATCAGTGAGTCGAGAGGACAGGGCAGAGATGAGCAGTTCTTC
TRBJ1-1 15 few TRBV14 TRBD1 CASSQDGQGRTEAFF TGTGCCAGCAGCCAAGACGGACAGGGGAGGACTGAAGCTTTCTTT
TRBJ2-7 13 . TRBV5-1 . CASSLDRNYEQYF TGCGCCAGCAGCTTGGACAGGAATTACGAGCAGTACTTC
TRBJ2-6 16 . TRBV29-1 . CSAWTADPSGANVLTF TGCAGCGCCTGGACCGCCGACCCCTCTGGGGCCAACGTCCTGACTTTC
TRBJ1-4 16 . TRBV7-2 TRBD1 CASSPDRATTNEKLFF TGTGCCAGCAGCCCGGACAGGGCGACAACTAATGAAAAACTGTTTTTT
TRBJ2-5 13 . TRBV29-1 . CSVSLILQETQYF TGCAGCGTTTCTTTGATTTTACAAGAGACCCAGTACTTC
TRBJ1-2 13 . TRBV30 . CAWSVRPNYGYTF TGTGCCTGGAGTGTCCGGCCTAACTATGGCTACACCTTC
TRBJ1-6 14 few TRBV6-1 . CASSAGPYNSPLHF TGTGCCAGCAGTGCGGGACCCTATAATTCACCCCTCCACTTT
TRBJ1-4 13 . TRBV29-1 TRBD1 CSVDAGGPEKLFF TGCAGCGTTGATGCAGGGGGCCCTGAAAAACTGTTTTTT
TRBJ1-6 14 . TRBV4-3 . CASSQERGGSPLHF TGCGCCAGCAGCCAAGAGCGGGGTGGTTCACCCCTCCACTTT
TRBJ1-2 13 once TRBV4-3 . CASSQELGYGYTF TGCGCCAGCAGCCAAGAGCTCGGCTATGGCTACACCTTC
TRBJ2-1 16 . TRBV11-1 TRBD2 CASSIGLAGPGDEQFF TGTGCCAGCAGTATCGGACTAGCCGGGCCGGGGGATGAGCAGTTCTTC
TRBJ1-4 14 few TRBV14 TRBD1 CASSPRQGGEKLFF TGTGCCAGCAGCCCGAGACAGGGTGGCGAAAAACTGTTTTTT
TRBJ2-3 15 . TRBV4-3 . CASSQGLQARGTQYF TGCGCCAGCAGCCAAGGACTGCAGGCAAGGGGTACGCAGTATTTT
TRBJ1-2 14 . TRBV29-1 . CSVLRTDLNYGYTF TGCAGCGTTTTGCGGACAGACTTAAACTATGGCTACACCTTC
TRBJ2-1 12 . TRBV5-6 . CASSLRADEQFF TGTGCCAGCAGCTTACGGGCCGATGAGCAGTTCTTC
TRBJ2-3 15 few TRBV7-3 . CASSLSGPSTDTQYF TGTGCCAGCAGCTTAAGCGGACCCAGCACAGATACGCAGTATTTT
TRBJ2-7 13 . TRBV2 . CASSEGLYYEQYF TGTGCCAGCAGTGAAGGGTTGTACTACGAGCAGTACTTC
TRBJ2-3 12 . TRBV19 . CASSIGMDTQYF TGTGCCAGTAGTATAGGGATGGATACGCAGTATTTT